This TCR beta chain was captured by sequencing in a study of response to subunit inactivated influenza vaccine. Study findings and constraints: Only a handful of new T cells, the authors suggested, are recruited with each seasonal influenza vaccination.

This clonotype turned up a few times. Its antigen is currently unknown. MiXCR, applied by TCRdb to the RT-PCR reads, yields one record per CDR3 protein. This sample has more than 600,000 distinct CDR3 sequences, with 18% found just once. Germline V gene data show CDR1 as SGHTA and CDR2 as FQGNSA. V dropped 0 bases and J dropped 4 bases, with 10 bases sitting between them. The CDR3 is 15 residues long. The chain joins TRBV7-2 to TRBJ2-1; D remains unclear. The sequences come from PBMCs from blood, collected approximately 5 days after vaccination. This receptor was obtained from a man aged 50 to 59 who received an inactivated influenza vaccine. CDR3 protein: CASSLAGEMYNEQFF. CDR3 DNA: TGTGCCAGCAGCTTAGCGGGCGAGATGTACAATGAGCAGTTCTTC.